Listed below are T cell receptor beta chains from one sample, sequenced in a study of T-cell reconstitution after alpha-beta-depleted transplantation in children. TCRdb itself ran the PCR reads through MiXCR, one entry per CDR3 protein. The sample records fewer than 35,000 distinct CDR3 sequences, under 8% being singletons. The source was peripheral blood, collected 60 days after TCRalphabeta/CD19-depleted stem cell transplant. Receptor source: a child in the first two years of life who had a stem cell transplant for acute myeloid leukemia, so the T cells may come from the graft donor. Both conserved end residues are part of each CDR3. The order of the fields is D gene, clone size, J gene, V gene, CDR3 DNA, CDR3 protein. The D gene is left open where the match is weak. Clone size is shown for a subset of rows, as once, few, many or a class of expanded clone.

d_call: TRBD2
clone_size: .
j_call: TRBJ2-7
v_call: TRBV5-1
cdr3_nt: TGCGCCAGCAGCTCCCAACCGACTAGCGGGAGGGCCTACGAGCAGTACTTC
cdr3_aa: CASSSQPTSGRAYEQYF

d_call: .
clone_size: .
j_call: TRBJ2-7
v_call: TRBV7-9
cdr3_nt: TGTGCCAGCAGCTTAGGGAGGGGGACCCTCTCCTACGAGCAGTACTTC
cdr3_aa: CASSLGRGTLSYEQYF

d_call: TRBD2
clone_size: many
j_call: TRBJ2-3
v_call: TRBV29-1
cdr3_nt: TGCAGCGTTAGGGCGGGAGGAGCAGATACGCAGTATTTT
cdr3_aa: CSVRAGGADTQYF

d_call: TRBD2
clone_size: once
j_call: TRBJ2-1
v_call: TRBV2
cdr3_nt: TGTGCCAGCAGTGAACGAGCGGGGGGCTACAATGAGCAGTTCTTC
cdr3_aa: CASSERAGGYNEQFF

d_call: .
clone_size: .
j_call: TRBJ2-1
v_call: TRBV6-5
cdr3_nt: TGTGCCAGCGCACCGGGAGCGGAGTACAATGAGCAGTTCTTC
cdr3_aa: CASAPGAEYNEQFF

d_call: TRBD1
clone_size: many
j_call: TRBJ1-1
v_call: TRBV27
cdr3_nt: TGTGCCAGCAGTTCTTTCTACAGGGGCTCGTACACTGAAGCTTTCTTT
cdr3_aa: CASSSFYRGSYTEAFF

d_call: TRBD1
clone_size: many
j_call: TRBJ2-7
v_call: TRBV28
cdr3_nt: TGTGCCAGCAGCGTAAGGAGGACAGGGGAATACGAGCAGTACTTC
cdr3_aa: CASSVRRTGEYEQYF

d_call: .
clone_size: many
j_call: TRBJ1-1
v_call: TRBV6-1
cdr3_nt: TGTGCCAGCAGTGAGATAATGAACACTGAAGCTTTCTTT
cdr3_aa: CASSEIMNTEAFF

d_call: .
clone_size: many
j_call: TRBJ1-1
v_call: TRBV10-3
cdr3_nt: TGTGCCATCAGTGGCGTCAATGAAGCTTTCTTT
cdr3_aa: CAISGVNEAFF

d_call: TRBD1
clone_size: many
j_call: TRBJ2-2
v_call: TRBV6-5
cdr3_nt: TGTGCCAGCAGTTATACGGCACAGGGGTTCGACACCGGGGAGCTGTTTTTT
cdr3_aa: CASSYTAQGFDTGELFF

d_call: .
clone_size: medium-sized
j_call: TRBJ2-7
v_call: TRBV7-8
cdr3_nt: TGTGCCAGCAGCTTCGGGACAAGCAGGGTCCCCTACGAGCAGTACTTC
cdr3_aa: CASSFGTSRVPYEQYF

d_call: .
clone_size: many
j_call: TRBJ1-5
v_call: TRBV28
cdr3_nt: TGTGCCAGCAGGTTAACCGGCAGGGGAGGCAATCAGCCCCAGCATTTT
cdr3_aa: CASRLTGRGGNQPQHF

d_call: .
clone_size: many
j_call: TRBJ1-1
v_call: TRBV10-3
cdr3_nt: TGTGCCACCACAGGGTACACTGAAGCTTTCTTT
cdr3_aa: CATTGYTEAFF

d_call: .
clone_size: many
j_call: TRBJ2-7
v_call: TRBV28
cdr3_nt: TGTGCCAGCAGTTTACTTGGAGGGCTTCACGAGCAGTACTTC
cdr3_aa: CASSLLGGLHEQYF

d_call: .
clone_size: many
j_call: TRBJ2-4
v_call: TRBV2
cdr3_nt: TGTGCCAGCAGTGTGGGAAACATTCAGTACTTC
cdr3_aa: CASSVGNIQYF

d_call: TRBD1
clone_size: few
j_call: TRBJ2-7
v_call: TRBV29-1
cdr3_nt: TGCAGCGCCCGGACAGGGGTCAGCTACGAGCAGTACTTC
cdr3_aa: CSARTGVSYEQYF

d_call: .
clone_size: many
j_call: TRBJ1-4
v_call: TRBV7-9
cdr3_nt: TGTGCCATCATTAATGAAAAACTGTTTTTT
cdr3_aa: CAIINEKLFF

d_call: TRBD2
clone_size: many
j_call: TRBJ2-7
v_call: TRBV12-3/TRBV12-4
cdr3_nt: TGTGCCAGCAGTTTAGAGGAGGTAGCGGGGGTTCGGGAGCAGTACTTC
cdr3_aa: CASSLEEVAGVREQYF

d_call: .
clone_size: many
j_call: TRBJ2-1
v_call: TRBV7-2
cdr3_nt: TGTGCCAGCAGCGGAGACTCGAGCTCCTACAATGAGCAGTTCTTC
cdr3_aa: CASSGDSSSYNEQFF

d_call: .
clone_size: many
j_call: TRBJ2-1
v_call: TRBV6-5
cdr3_nt: .
cdr3_aa: CASSSSGYNEQFF

d_call: .
clone_size: many
j_call: TRBJ1-1
v_call: TRBV6-4
cdr3_nt: TGTGCCAGCAGTGAACAAGGAGGGGGCACTGAAGCTTTCTTT
cdr3_aa: CASSEQGGGTEAFF